Listed below are T cell receptor beta chains from one sample, sequenced in a study of Ad26.COV2.S vaccination and SARS-CoV-2 variants. Measured with immunoSEQ multiplex PCR; TCRdb has only the in-frame clones, and not every one. Here the sample spans about 350,000 clones, about 91% being singletons. The sample in question was peripheral blood, obtained after recovery from COVID-19. The origin of the receptors is a human donor who had recovered from COVID-19. The CDR3 runs from the conserved cysteine through the conserved F or W. D genes are given only for firm matches.

j_gene | v_gene | d_gene | len | CDR3aa | CDR3nt
TRBJ2-5 | TRBV3-1/TRBV3-2 | - | 11 | CASSQAESQYF | TGTGCCAGCAGCCAAGCGGAGTCCCAGTACTTC
TRBJ2-7 | TRBV19 | TRBD1 | 15 | CASRGQGSLIYEQYF | TGTGCCAGTAGAGGACAGGGGTCCCTCATCTACGAGCAGTACTTC
TRBJ1-2 | TRBV5-6 | - | 15 | CASSLVGTGKYGYTF | TGTGCCAGCAGCTTGGTAGGGACGGGTAAATATGGCTACACCTTC
TRBJ2-1 | TRBV5-8 | - | 14 | CASSLATGNYEQFF | TGTGCCAGCAGCTTGGCAACAGGGAATTATGAGCAGTTCTTC
TRBJ1-2 | TRBV6-5 | - | 11 | CASSTPGGYTF | TGTGCCAGCAGTACCCCAGGAGGCTACACCTTC
TRBJ2-7 | TRBV3-1/TRBV3-2 | - | 13 | CASSQTGTGEQYF | TGTGCCAGCAGCCAAACAGGGACGGGCGAGCAGTACTTC
TRBJ2-2 | TRBV7-6 | - | 14 | CASSALLNSGELFF | TGTGCCAGCAGCGCCCTCCTGAACTCCGGGGAGCTGTTTTTT
TRBJ2-2 | TRBV9 | - | 16 | CASSVVSLGSTGELFF | TGTGCCAGCAGCGTAGTTTCCCTGGGGAGCACCGGGGAGCTGTTTTTT
TRBJ1-1 | TRBV10-3 | - | 12 | CAISGKNTEAFF | TGTGCCATCAGTGGGAAGAACACTGAAGCTTTCTTT
TRBJ1-2 | TRBV6-5 | - | 15 | CASSYSGLPGEDYTF | TGTGCCAGCAGTTACTCAGGGCTGCCGGGGGAAGACTACACCTTC
TRBJ1-1 | TRBV19 | - | 14 | CASSIRGGDTEAFF | TGTGCCAGTAGTATACGGGGGGGGGACACTGAAGCTTTCTTT
TRBJ2-5 | TRBV6-5 | - | 13 | CASSYQGRETQYF | TGTGCCAGCAGTTACCAGGGTCGAGAGACCCAGTACTTC
TRBJ1-6 | TRBV12-3/TRBV12-4 | - | 12 | CASTNREGQLHF | TGTGCCAGCACCAACAGGGAGGGGCAACTCCACTTT
TRBJ1-2 | TRBV24-1 | - | 14 | CATSDSHTNYGYTF | TGTGCCACCAGTGATTCGCACACCAACTATGGCTACACCTTC
TRBJ1-3 | TRBV2 | TRBD1 | 16 | CASSPYGQGRGNTIYF | TGTGCCAGCAGTCCCTACGGACAGGGCCGAGGAAACACCATATATTTT
TRBJ1-1 | TRBV4-1 | - | 13 | CASRQPLGTEAFF | TGCGCCAGCAGGCAACCCTTGGGAACTGAAGCTTTCTTT
TRBJ1-2 | TRBV20-1 | - | 14 | CSASIRSSNYGYTF | TGCAGTGCTAGTATTCGGAGCTCTAACTATGGCTACACCTTC
TRBJ1-1 | TRBV6-5 | TRBD1 | 11 | CASRMTGEAFF | TGTGCCAGCAGGATGACAGGGGAAGCTTTCTTT
TRBJ1-2 | TRBV19 | - | 13 | CASSLFRNYGYTF | TGTGCCAGTAGTTTGTTCCGGAACTATGGCTACACCTTC
TRBJ2-3 | TRBV4-2 | TRBD2 | 14 | CASSQGTSRDTQYF | TGTGCCAGCAGCCAAGGGACTAGCAGAGATACGCAGTATTTT
TRBJ1-1 | TRBV25-1 | - | 15 | CASSDASKGNTEAFF | TGTGCCAGCAGTGATGCTAGTAAGGGAAACACTGAAGCTTTCTTT
TRBJ1-1 | TRBV19 | - | 14 | CASSIDRGNTEAFF | TGTGCCAGTAGTATAGACCGGGGGAACACTGAAGCTTTCTTT
TRBJ1-3 | TRBV7-9 | - | 15 | CASSLGTPSGNTIYF | TGTGCCAGCAGCTTAGGCACGCCTTCTGGAAACACCATATATTTT